Below, one T cell receptor beta chain is given with its context. The sample belongs to a study of T-cell reconstitution after alpha-beta-depleted transplantation in children. The authors prepared the TCRbeta library with unique molecular identifiers. TCRdb ran MiXCR on the PCR reads and lists one entry per CDR3 protein. The profile shows about 540,000 distinct CDR3 sequences, around 27% of them singletons. The CDR3 spans 17 residues. V gave up 4 bases and J gave up 1 base, with 19 bases separating them. Germline V CDR1 and CDR2: LGHDT, YNNKEL (reference sequence). The rearrangement joins TRBV3-1 to TRBJ2-5; a weak D match, TRBD1 (6 bases). Sample: PBMCs, taken before TCRalphabeta/CD19-depleted stem cell transplant. The sequence derives from a boy less than two years old with Wiskott-Aldrich syndrome, due to receive a stem cell transplant. CDR3 loop: CASSPALRLTGQETQYF. The CDR3, as DNA: TGTGCCAGCAGCCCTGCCCTACGTCTGACAGGCCAAGAGACCCAGTACTTC.